These 21 T cell receptor beta chains were all obtained from the same sample, sequenced in a study of cytomegalovirus exposure and HLA in healthy donors. 60 Vbeta and 13 Jbeta primers were used in PCR. The data were produced by immunoSEQ multiplex PCR, yet TCRdb's version contains in-frame clones alone and is incomplete. This table has approximately 120,000 clones, about four fifths appearing once. The sequenced sample was PBMCs. These receptors were taken from a woman between 45 and 60 years old in good health and CMV-seropositive.

In DNA, the CDR3 is TGTGCCAGCAGTTTGGGGCAGGGTACAGATACGCAGTATTTT. As protein: CASSLGQGTDTQYF. The V and J genes are TRBV27 and TRBJ2-3; tentative D call: TRBD1 (5 bases). The CDR3 totals 14 residues. Germline lookup yields CDR1 MNHEY and CDR2 SMNVEV (reference sequence). Trimming pared 3 bases from V and 3 bases from J, leaving 10 bases between.

The chain carries TRBV6-5 and TRBJ2-6; no clear D gene. This CDR3 comprises 13 residues. The germline CDR1 and CDR2 sequences are MNHEY and SVGAGI. The V end was cut by 6 bases, the J end by 0 bases, with 3 bases between. This CDR3 reads CASSLSGANVLTF. As DNA, the CDR3 is TGTGCCAGCAGCCTCTCTGGGGCCAACGTCCTGACTTTC.

The V and J genes are TRBV7-6 and TRBJ1-1; D unresolved. The CDR3 contains 14 residues. V dropped 5 bases and J dropped 3 bases, with 13 bases sitting between them. The V gene's germline CDR1 is SGHVS and CDR2 FNYEAQ. CDR3 nucleotides: TGTGCCAGCAGCCGCTTATTTACGGACACTGAAGCTTTCTTT. This sequence encodes CASSRLFTDTEAFF.

The chain links TRBV6-5 to TRBJ2-7, with 10 bases that match TRBD1. Germline V lookup: CDR1 MNHEY, CDR2 SVGAGI. This CDR3 region has 15 residues. The J segment lost 2 bases and the V segment lost 2 bases, leaving 3 bases of the junction unmatched. CDR3 sequence: CASSYRTGGTYEQYF. The CDR3 DNA follows: TGTGCCAGCAGTTACCGGACAGGGGGTACCTACGAGCAGTACTTC.

This clone was detected a few times. This sequence joins TRBV7-8 and TRBJ1-6; 9 bases fit TRBD1. The junction had 11 bases not matched to a gene; V was cut back by 3 bases and J by 8 bases. This CDR3 is built from 17 residues. Per the germline V gene, CDR1 is SGHVS and CDR2 is FQNEAQ. The CDR3: CASSFGRPGQGYSPLHF. The CDR3 DNA reads TGTGCCAGCAGCTTTGGTAGACCGGGACAGGGCTATTCACCCCTCCACTTT.

A few counts support this clone. The same CDR3 is also encoded by other DNA sequences in this sample. The V and J genes are TRBV7-9 and TRBJ1-5, with D hard to call. Germline V lookup: CDR1 SEHNR, CDR2 FQNEAQ (reference sequence). The V gene lost 1 base and the J gene lost 5 bases, with 6 bases spanning the gap. The CDR3 covers 13 residues. The CDR3 DNA reads as TGTGCCAGCAGCTTAGGGGCAGATCAGCCCCAGCATTTT. Protein: CASSLGADQPQHF.

This chain uses TRBV2 with TRBJ2-2; TRBD1 aligns across 10 bases. CDR3 length: 15 amino acids. Unmatched junction bases numbered 7, after V lost 5 bases and J lost 7 bases. Per the germline V gene, CDR1 is SNHLY and CDR2 is FYNNEI. The CDR3 spells CASSNPDRGSGELFF. CDR3 DNA: TGTGCCAGCAGTAACCCGGACAGGGGGAGCGGGGAGCTGTTTTTT.

CDR3 region: CASSLGQAGQPQHF. DNA of the CDR3: TGTGCCAGCAGCTTAGGGCAGGCGGGGCAGCCCCAGCATTTT. The gene calls are TRBV7-9 and TRBJ1-5; D is unresolved. This CDR3 is built from 14 residues. Trimming pared 1 base from V and 7 bases from J, leaving 11 bases between. Germline V gene lookup returns CDR1 SEHNR and CDR2 FQNEAQ (reference sequence). Filled out from reference TRBV7-9 and TRBJ1-5, the complete variable domain reads DTGVSQNPRHKITKRGQNVTFRCDPISEHNRLYWYRQTLGQGPEFLTYFQNEAQLEKSRLLSDRFSAERPKGSFSTLEIQRTEQGDSAMYLCASSLGQAGQPQHFGDGTRLSIL.

V is TRBV5-1 and J is TRBJ2-3, with TRBD1 matching 11 bases. This CDR3 is built from 16 residues. The ends lost 4 bases at V and 6 bases at J; junction bases unmatched: 10. Germline loops: CDR1 SGHRS, CDR2 YFSETQ. CDR3 sequence: CASSEGTGGRFDTQYF. CDR3 nucleotide sequence: TGCGCCAGCAGCGAAGGGACAGGGGGTCGGTTTGATACGCAGTATTTT.

The chain has TRBV7-9 and TRBJ1-1, with a possible D match to TRBD1 (6 bases). V lost 4 bases and J 1 base, leaving 10 bases between the germline ends. The germline CDR1 and CDR2 sequences are SEHNR and FQNEAQ (reference sequence). CDR3 length: 14 residues. Here the CDR3 reads CASSSGHQNTEAFF. The CDR3 nucleotides read TGTGCCAGCAGCTCGGGACACCAGAACACTGAAGCTTTCTTT.

This clone is a singleton in its sample. CDR3: CASSLARQVNTEAFF. The CDR3 region has the DNA TGTGCCAGCAGCTTAGCGCGACAGGTGAACACTGAAGCTTTCTTT. The rearrangement links TRBV7-2 to TRBJ1-1, with D possibly TRBD1 on 6 matching bases. CDR1 is SGHTA and CDR2 is FQGNSA in the germline V gene. V lost 0 bases, J lost 0 bases, and 8 bases lay in between. The CDR3 totals 15 residues.

In DNA, the CDR3 is TGTGCCAGCTCACCCGCTAGCCTTTCTAGCACAGATACGCAGTATTTT. This codes for CASSPASLSSTDTQYF. V is TRBV18 and J is TRBJ2-3, with D perhaps matching TRBD2 (5 bases). CDR1 and CDR2 from the germline V gene are KGHSH and LQKENI. V shed 3 bases and J shed 0 bases, with 13 bases lying between them. The CDR3 covers 16 residues.

The chain is built from TRBV5-5 and TRBJ2-6; perhaps TRBD2 as D (5 bases). Per the germline V gene, CDR1 is SGHKS and CDR2 is YYEKEE (reference sequence). Trimming cost V 4 bases and J 0 bases, with 17 bases left between them. The CDR3 has 18 amino acids. The CDR3 spells CASSQTGVRSSGANVLTF. In nucleotides, the CDR3 is TGTGCCAGCAGCCAGACCGGGGTGAGATCCTCTGGGGCCAACGTCCTGACTTTC.

This clone has only a few counts. The chain uses TRBV4-2 and TRBJ1-1; TRBD1 aligns across 8 bases. Germline V gene lookup returns CDR1 LGHNA and CDR2 YNFKEQ. V dropped 4 bases and J dropped 7; count of bases not matched to a gene: 5. CDR3 length: 13 residues. Written as DNA, the CDR3 is TGTGCCAGCAGCCTAGCGGACAGGGTTGAAGCTTTCTTT. It is translated as CASSLADRVEAFF.

The chain employs TRBV7-6 and TRBJ1-1; the match to TRBD1 covers 7 bases. V shed 4 bases, J shed 1 base, and the junction held 6 bases outside the gene matches. CDR1 and CDR2 (germline): SGHVS, FNYEAQ. This CDR3 region has 15 residues. The CDR3 reads CASSSRQGGNTEAFF. Written as DNA, the CDR3 is TGTGCCAGCAGCTCGAGACAGGGTGGGAACACTGAAGCTTTCTTT.

This clone was recorded only once. The V call is TRBV7-9, the J call TRBJ1-2; 9 nucleotides align to TRBD1. V shed 5 bases and J 7 bases; nucleotides not matched to a gene: 5. CDR3 length: 13 residues. The germline gives CDR1 SEHNR, CDR2 FQNEAQ (reference sequence). The CDR3 region is CASSPGTGPGYTF. The CDR3 nucleotides are TGTGCCAGCAGCCCTGGGACAGGGCCTGGCTACACCTTC.

The chain couples TRBV4-1 to TRBJ1-2, with D uncertain. The CDR3 contains 16 residues. Germline V gene lookup returns CDR1 MGHRA and CDR2 YSYEKL. Trimming pared 6 bases from V and 4 bases from J, leaving 21 bases between. The CDR3 nucleotides are TGCGCCAGCAGTCGCTATCCGTTGGAATCGGGCTATGGCTACACCTTC. Its translation: CASSRYPLESGYGYTF.

J is TRBJ1-5 and V is TRBV7-2, with D possibly matching TRBD1 (5 bases). V lost 4 bases and J lost 11, with 15 bases in between. The CDR3 sequence is 13 residues long. Germline CDR1 and CDR2: SGHTA and FQGNSA. The CDR3 spells CASSSSRGVSQHF. For the CDR3, the DNA is TGTGCCAGCAGCTCCTCGCGGGGCGTGTCCCAGCATTTT.

The genes are TRBV5-1 and TRBJ1-1; a possible D gene is TRBD1 (6 bases). V dropped 4 bases and J dropped 6 bases, with 10 bases sitting between them. Germline V gives CDR1 SGHRS, CDR2 YFSETQ. The CDR3 has 12 residues. The CDR3 DNA is TGCGCCAGCAGCCCAGGGGTACCTGAAGCTTTCTTT. Its protein is CASSPGVPEAFF.

This chain links TRBV7-9 with TRBJ2-1, with TRBD1 identical over 9 bases. Losses at the gene ends were 11 bases for V and 4 bases for J; bases not matched to a gene: 6. Looked up from germline, CDR1 is SEHNR and CDR2 is FQNEAQ (reference sequence). This CDR3 is built from 13 residues. Written as DNA, the CDR3 is TGTGCCGCCCCCGGGACAGGGTACAATGAGCAGTTCTTC. It codes for CAAPGTGYNEQFF.

The chain recombines TRBV12-5 with TRBJ1-1, with 8 positions matching TRBD1. The germline V gene has CDR1 LGHNT and CDR2 FRNRAP. There are 14 residues in the CDR3. V was pared by 9 bases and J by 5 bases, with 11 bases of the junction left unmatched. The CDR3 sequence is CASQVQGAGTEAFF. For the CDR3, the DNA is TGTGCTAGCCAAGTCCAGGGGGCCGGGACTGAAGCTTTCTTT.